This TCR beta chain was observed in a study of blood T cell repertoires in COVID-19 (dated by TCRdb to 2018 to 2021). The study in broad terms: Samples from collaborators originated in the United States, Italy and Spain and spanned both the acute and convalescent phases of COVID-19. The repertoires were made available in a free public database intended to serve as a resource for research on the immune response to SARS-CoV-2. Subjects who had been exposed to COVID-19, were actively infected with it, or had recovered from it provided the deeply sampled blood TCRbeta repertoires that made up the dataset. Nearly every sample came with metadata listing a de-identified subject ID, COVID-19 status, age in years and sex. Samples came from the ongoing ImmuneRACE study (first 160 participants) plus 1,254 subjects from 6 global collaborators. Where available, HLA class I and class II types were obtained from metadata supplied by the sample provider rather than from assay-based typing. The material from the prospective study consisted of cDNA or gDNA derived from T cells, B-cell-depleted T cells, or PBMCs.

Concerning this clone: The target of this receptor is not known. The input lacks base qualities; no much larger clone sits a single base away.

Counted from cysteine to phenylalanine, this CDR3 has 11 amino acids. Left in the record is the CDR3 DNA by itself, 33 bases read in frame from the first base. CDR1 GTSNPN and CDR2 SVGIG were looked up in the germline V gene (reference sequence). Unmatched junction bases come to 4, with V trimmed by 4 bases and J by 10 bases. Overall study results and their limits: The quantity of clinical and demographic metadata differed by source and by participant and was supplied without curation.

At one collaborating source in Seattle, patients were enrolled during active infection and were followed longitudinally through the course of disease. Collaborating institutions collected whole blood in K2EDTA tubes following their own protocols. Collaborator samples were shipped for TCRbeta analysis as frozen whole blood, isolated PBMCs, or DNA extracted from either sample type. TCRbeta CDR3 regions were amplified from genomic DNA using the immunoSEQ Assay, a bias-controlled multiplex PCR. The authors' analysis ran thus. The number of nucleated cells in each sample was estimated from the amplification of reference gene primers within the assay. Sequence reads were collapsed and filtered to measure the absolute abundance of every unique TCRbeta CDR3 rearrangement. Productive Simpson clonality was computed per sample as the square root of Simpson's diversity index over productive rearrangements. Not all clones reach the TCRdb copy of this immuneACCESS table, which keeps in-frame sequences only. Checked studies attribute under half of the gap to unresolved V genes and leave the rest unexplained. Clone size and the V and J calls come from that table; the DNA yielded D and trimming. The sample contains roughly 200,000 clones, approximately 87% of them found a single time. The ten largest clones take up roughly 18% of the sample.

This sequence was found in a person aged 70 to 85 with COVID-19, enrolled during active disease. Sequencing was done on a sample of peripheral blood. The V gene is TRBV30 and the J gene is TRBJ2-4, and 7 bases in between align with TRBD2. The base sequence is TGTGCCTGGACCTCGGGGGGAATTCAGTACTTC. The translation is CAWTSGGIQYF.